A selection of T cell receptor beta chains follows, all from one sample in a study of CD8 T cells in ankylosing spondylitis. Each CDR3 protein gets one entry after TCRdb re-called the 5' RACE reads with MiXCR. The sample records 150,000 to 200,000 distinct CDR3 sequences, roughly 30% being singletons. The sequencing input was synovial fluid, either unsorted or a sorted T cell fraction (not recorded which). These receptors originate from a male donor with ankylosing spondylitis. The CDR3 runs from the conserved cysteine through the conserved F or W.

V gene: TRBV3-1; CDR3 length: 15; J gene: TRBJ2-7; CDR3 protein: CASSQEGQRDHEQYF
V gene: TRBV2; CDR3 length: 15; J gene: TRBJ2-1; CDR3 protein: CASSELGFSYNEQFF
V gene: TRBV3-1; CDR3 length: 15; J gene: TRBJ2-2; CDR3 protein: CASRGGVLGTGELFF
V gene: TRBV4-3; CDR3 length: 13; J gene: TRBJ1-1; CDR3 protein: CASSQRLQGEAFF
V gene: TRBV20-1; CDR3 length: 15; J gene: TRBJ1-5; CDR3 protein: CSASPGQGAVQPQHF
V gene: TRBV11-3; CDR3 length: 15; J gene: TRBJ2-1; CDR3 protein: CASSLGAGVLDEQFF
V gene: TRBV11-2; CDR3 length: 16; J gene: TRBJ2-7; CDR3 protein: CASSQGDVESLYEQYF
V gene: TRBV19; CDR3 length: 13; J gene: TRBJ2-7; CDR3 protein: CASARTFSYEQYF
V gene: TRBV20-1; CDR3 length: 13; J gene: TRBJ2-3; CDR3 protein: CSARDQTSGGLYF
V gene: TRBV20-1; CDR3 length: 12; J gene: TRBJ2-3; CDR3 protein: CSGEGVTDTQYF
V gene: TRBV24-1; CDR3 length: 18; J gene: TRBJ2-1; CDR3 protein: CATSSSSQPSGILHEQFF
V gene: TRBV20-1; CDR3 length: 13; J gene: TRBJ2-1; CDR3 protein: CSALGVPYNEQFF
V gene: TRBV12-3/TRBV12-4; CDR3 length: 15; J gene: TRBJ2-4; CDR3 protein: CASSLGGPAKNIQYF
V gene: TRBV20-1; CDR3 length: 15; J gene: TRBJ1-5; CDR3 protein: CSARPAGRDNQPQHF
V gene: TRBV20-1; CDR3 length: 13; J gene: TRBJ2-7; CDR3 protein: CSAILGASHEQYF